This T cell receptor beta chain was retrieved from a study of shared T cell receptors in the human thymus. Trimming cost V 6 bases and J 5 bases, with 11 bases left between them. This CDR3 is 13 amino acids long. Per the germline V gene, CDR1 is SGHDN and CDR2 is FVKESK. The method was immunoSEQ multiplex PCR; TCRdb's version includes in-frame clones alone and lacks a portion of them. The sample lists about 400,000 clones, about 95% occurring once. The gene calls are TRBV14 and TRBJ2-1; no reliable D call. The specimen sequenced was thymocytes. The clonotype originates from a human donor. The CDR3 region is CASSGEVNNEQFF. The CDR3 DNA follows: TGTGCCAGCAGTGGAGAGGTTAACAATGAGCAGTTCTTC.